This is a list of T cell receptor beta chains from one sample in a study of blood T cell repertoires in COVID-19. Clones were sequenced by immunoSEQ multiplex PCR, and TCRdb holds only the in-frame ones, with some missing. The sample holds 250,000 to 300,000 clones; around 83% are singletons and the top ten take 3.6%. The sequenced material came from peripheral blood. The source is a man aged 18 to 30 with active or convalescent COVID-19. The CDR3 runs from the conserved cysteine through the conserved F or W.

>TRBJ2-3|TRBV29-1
CSAGTGTIDTQYF
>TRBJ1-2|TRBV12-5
CASGFRTTGTGADYGYTF
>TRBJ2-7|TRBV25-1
CASSAWDRGSYEQYF
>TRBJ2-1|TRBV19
CASTMTGGLGHEQFF
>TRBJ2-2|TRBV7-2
CASRSRTSGRTGELFF
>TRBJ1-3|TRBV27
CASSPGDRRNTIYF
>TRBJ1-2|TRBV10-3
CAISESLGQGTRISHGYTF
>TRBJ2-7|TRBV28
CASKTGGQNSYEQYF
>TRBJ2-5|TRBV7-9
CASSSPGVGKETQYF
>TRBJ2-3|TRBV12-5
CASGLGVGGTDTQYF
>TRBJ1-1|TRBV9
CASSDRDGQWNTEAFF
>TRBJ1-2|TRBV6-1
CASSEDEGAKANYGYTF
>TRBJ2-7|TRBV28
CASSWGDSAHF